This TCR beta chain was identified during a study of control samples from healthy donors and cancer patients. The method was immunoSEQ multiplex PCR; TCRdb's version includes in-frame clones alone and lacks a portion of them. The table shows some 79,000 clones, with less than 90% occurring only once. CDR3 length: 11 amino acids. Germline assignment: CDR1 SGHAT and CDR2 FQNNGV. Trimming took 4 bases from V and 4 from J, leaving 5 bases between them. The chain links TRBV11-2 to TRBJ2-7; D is unresolved. The sequenced sample consisted of blood. The sequence was obtained from a woman aged 50 to 60 in good health. DNA of the CDR3: TGTGCCAGCAGCTCCAAGTACGAGCAGTACTTC. It specifies CASSSKYEQYF.